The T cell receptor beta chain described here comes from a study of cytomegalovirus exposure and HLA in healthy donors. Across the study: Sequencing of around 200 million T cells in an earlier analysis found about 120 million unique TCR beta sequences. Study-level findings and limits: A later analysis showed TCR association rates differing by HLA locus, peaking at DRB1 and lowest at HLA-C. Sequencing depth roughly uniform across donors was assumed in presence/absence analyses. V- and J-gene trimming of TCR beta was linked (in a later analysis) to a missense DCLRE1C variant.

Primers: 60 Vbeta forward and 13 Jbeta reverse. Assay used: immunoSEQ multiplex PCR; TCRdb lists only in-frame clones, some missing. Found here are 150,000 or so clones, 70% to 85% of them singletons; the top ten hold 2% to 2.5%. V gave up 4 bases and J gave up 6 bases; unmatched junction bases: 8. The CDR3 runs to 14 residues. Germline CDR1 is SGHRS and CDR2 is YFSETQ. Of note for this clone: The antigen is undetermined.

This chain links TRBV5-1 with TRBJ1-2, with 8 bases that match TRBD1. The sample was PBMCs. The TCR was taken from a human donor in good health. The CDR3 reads CASSATGGRDGYTF. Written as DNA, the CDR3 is TGCGCCAGCAGCGCAACAGGGGGGCGAGATGGCTACACCTTC. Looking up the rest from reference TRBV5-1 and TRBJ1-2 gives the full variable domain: KAGVTQTPRYLIKTRGQQVTLSCSPISGHRSVSWYQQTPGQGLQFLFEYFSETQRNKGNFPGRFSGRQFSNSRSEMNVSTLELGDSALYLCASSATGGRDGYTFGSGTRLTVV.